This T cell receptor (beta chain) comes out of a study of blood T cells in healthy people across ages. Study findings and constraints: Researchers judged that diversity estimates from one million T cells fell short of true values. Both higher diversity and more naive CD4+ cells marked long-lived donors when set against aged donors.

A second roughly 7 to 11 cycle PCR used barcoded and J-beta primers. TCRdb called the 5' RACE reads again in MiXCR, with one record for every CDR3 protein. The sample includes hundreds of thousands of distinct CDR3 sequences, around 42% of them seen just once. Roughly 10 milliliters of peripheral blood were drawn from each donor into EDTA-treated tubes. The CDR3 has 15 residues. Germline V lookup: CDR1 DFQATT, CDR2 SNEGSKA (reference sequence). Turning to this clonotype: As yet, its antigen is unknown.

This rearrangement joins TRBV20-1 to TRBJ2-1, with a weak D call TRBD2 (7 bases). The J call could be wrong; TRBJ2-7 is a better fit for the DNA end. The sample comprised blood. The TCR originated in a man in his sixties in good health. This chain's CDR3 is CSARRTGGGYNEQYF. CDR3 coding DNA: TGCAGTGCTAGACGGACGGGCGGGGGCTACAATGAGCAGTACTTC.